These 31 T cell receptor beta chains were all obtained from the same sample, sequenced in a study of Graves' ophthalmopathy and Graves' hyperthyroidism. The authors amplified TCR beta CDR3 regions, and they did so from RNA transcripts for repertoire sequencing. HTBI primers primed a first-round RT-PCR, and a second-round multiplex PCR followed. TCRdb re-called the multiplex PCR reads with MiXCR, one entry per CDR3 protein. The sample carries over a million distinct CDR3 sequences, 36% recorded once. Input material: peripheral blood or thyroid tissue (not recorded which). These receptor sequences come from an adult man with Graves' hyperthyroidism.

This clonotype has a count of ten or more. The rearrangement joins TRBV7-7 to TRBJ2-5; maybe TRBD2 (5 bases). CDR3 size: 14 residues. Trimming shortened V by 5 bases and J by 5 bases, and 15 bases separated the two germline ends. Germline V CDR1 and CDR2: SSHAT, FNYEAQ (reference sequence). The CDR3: CASSLDGVRETQYF. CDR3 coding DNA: TGTGCCAGCAGCCTTGACGGGGTCCGGGAGACCCAGTACTTC. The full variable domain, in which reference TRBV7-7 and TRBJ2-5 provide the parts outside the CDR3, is GAGVSQSPRYKVTKRGQDVTLRCDPISSHATLYWYQQALGQGPEFLTYFNYEAQPDKSGLPSDRFSAERPEGSISTLTIQRTEQRDSAMYRCASSLDGVRETQYFGPGTRLLVL.

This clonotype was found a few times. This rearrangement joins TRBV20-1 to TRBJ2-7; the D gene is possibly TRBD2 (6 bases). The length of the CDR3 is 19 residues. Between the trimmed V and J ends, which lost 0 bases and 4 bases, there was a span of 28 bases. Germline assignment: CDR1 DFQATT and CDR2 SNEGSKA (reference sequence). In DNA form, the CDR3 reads TGCAGTGCTAGAGATCCTGGCGAGGGAGGCGGAAACATCTTATACGAGCAGTACTTC. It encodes CSARDPGEGGGNILYEQYF.

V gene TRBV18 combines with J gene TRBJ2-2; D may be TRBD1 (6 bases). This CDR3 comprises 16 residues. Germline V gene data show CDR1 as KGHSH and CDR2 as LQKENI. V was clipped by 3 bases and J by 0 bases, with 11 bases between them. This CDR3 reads CASSPRTEANTGELFF. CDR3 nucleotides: TGTGCCAGCTCACCTAGGACAGAAGCGAACACCGGGGAGCTGTTTTTT.

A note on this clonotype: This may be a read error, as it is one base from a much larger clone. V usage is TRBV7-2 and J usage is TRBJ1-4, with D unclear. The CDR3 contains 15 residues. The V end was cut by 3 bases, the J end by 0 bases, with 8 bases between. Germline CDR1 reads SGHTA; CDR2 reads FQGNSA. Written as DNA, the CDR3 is TGTGCCAGCAGCTTCTTGGCGGCAACTAATGAAAAACTGTTTTTT. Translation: CASSFLAATNEKLFF.

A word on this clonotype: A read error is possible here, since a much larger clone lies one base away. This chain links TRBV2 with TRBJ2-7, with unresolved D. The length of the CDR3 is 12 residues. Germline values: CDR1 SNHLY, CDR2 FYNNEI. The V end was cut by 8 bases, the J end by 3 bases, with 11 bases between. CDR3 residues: CASLHSYYEQYF. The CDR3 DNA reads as TGTGCCAGCCTTCACAGTTACTACGAGCAGTACTTC.

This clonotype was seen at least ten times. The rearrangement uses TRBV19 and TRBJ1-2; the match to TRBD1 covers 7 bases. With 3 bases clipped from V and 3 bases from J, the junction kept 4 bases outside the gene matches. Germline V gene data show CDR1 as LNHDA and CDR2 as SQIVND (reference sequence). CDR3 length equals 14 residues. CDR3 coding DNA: TGTGCCAGTAGTATTACAGGGGACGACTATGGCTACACCTTC. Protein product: CASSITGDDYGYTF.

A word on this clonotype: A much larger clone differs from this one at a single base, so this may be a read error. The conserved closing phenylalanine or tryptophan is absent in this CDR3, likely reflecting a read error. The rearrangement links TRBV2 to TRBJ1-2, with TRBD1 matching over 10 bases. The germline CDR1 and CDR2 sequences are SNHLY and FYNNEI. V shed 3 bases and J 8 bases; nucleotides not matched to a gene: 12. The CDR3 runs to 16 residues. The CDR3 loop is CASSDPGQGVLRGYTL. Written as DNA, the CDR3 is TGTGCCAGCAGTGACCCCGGACAGGGGGTGCTCCGAGGCTACACCCTC.

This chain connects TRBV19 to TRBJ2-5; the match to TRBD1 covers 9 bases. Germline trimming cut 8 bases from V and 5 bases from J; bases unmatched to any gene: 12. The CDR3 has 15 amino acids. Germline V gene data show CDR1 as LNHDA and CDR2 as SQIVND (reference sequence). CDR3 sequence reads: CASPTRQGEVETQYF. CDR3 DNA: TGTGCCAGTCCCACCAGACAGGGGGAGGTGGAGACCCAGTACTTC. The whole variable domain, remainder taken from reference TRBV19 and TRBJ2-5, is DGGITQSPKYLFRKEGQNVTLSCEQNLNHDAMYWYRQDPGQGLRLIYYSQIVNDFQKGDIAEGYSVSREKKESFPLTVTSAQKNPTAFYLCASPTRQGEVETQYFGPGTRLLVL.

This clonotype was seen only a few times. Written as DNA, the CDR3 is TGTGCCAGCAGCCAAGTTTCGGGGGACACTGAAGCTTTCTTT. This codes for CASSQVSGDTEAFF. The rearrangement links TRBV3-1 to TRBJ1-1; D is possibly TRBD1 (5 bases). The germline V gene has CDR1 LGHDT and CDR2 YNNKEL (reference sequence). The ends were cut back, 1 base at V and 3 bases at J, with 9 bases in the middle. This CDR3 spans 14 amino acids.

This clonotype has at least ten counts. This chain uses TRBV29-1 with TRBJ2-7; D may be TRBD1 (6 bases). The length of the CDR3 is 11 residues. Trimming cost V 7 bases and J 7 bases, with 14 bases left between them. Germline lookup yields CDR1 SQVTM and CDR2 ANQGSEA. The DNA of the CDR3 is TGCAGCGCAGCAGGGGCTGGAGAGCAGTACTTC. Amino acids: CSAAGAGEQYF.

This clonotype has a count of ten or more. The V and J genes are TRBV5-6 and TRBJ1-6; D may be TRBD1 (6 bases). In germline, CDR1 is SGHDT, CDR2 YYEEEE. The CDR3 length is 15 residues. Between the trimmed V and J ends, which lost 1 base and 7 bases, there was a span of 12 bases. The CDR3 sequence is CASSLPGGRNSPLHF. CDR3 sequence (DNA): TGTGCCAGCAGCTTGCCCGGGGGCCGGAATTCACCCCTCCACTTT.

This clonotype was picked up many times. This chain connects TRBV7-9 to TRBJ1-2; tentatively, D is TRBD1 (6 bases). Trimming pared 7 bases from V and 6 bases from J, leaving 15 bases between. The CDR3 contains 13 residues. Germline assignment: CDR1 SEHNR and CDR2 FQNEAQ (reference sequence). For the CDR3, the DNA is TGTGCCAGCAAACCTTCGGGGGGCGATGGCTACACCTTC. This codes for CASKPSGGDGYTF. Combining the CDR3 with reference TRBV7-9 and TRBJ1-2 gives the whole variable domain DTGVSQNPRHKITKRGQNVTFRCDPISEHNRLYWYRQTLGQGPEFLTYFQNEAQLEKSRLLSDRFSAERPKGSFSTLEIQRTEQGDSAMYLCASKPSGGDGYTFGSGTRLTVV.

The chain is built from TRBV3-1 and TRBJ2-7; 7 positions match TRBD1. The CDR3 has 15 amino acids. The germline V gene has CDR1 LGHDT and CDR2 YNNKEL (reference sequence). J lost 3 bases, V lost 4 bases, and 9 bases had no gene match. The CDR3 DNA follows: TGTGCCAGCAGCCGTTCCCGGACAGGCCTCTACGAGCAGTACTTC. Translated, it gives CASSRSRTGLYEQYF.

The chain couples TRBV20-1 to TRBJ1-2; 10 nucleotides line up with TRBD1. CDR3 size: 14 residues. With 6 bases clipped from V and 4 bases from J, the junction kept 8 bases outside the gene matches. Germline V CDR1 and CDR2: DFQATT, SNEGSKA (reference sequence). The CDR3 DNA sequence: TGCAGTGCCTTCGGACAGGGGGTTTCCTATGGCTACACCTTC. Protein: CSAFGQGVSYGYTF.

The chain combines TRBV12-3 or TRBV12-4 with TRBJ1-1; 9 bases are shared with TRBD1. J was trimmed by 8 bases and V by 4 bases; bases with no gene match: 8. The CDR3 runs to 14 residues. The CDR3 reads CASSSDRGGGEAFF. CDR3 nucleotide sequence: TGTGCCAGCAGTTCGGACAGGGGTGGTGGAGAAGCTTTCTTT.

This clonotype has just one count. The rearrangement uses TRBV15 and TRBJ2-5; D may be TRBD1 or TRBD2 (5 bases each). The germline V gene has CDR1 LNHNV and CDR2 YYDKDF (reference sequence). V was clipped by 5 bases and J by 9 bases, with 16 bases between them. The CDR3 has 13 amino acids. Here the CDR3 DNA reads TGTGCCACCAGCTGGGGACCCAATCAGCCCCAGTACTTC. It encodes CATSWGPNQPQYF.

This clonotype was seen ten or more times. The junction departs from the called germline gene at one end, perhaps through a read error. CDR3 residues: CATAAGREETQYF. In DNA form, the CDR3 reads TGCGCAACTGCGGCGGGGCGCGAAGAGACCCAGTACTTC. The chain carries TRBV10-3 and TRBJ2-5; TRBD2 is a possible D gene (6 bases). There are 13 residues in the CDR3. Germline V lookup: CDR1 ENHRY, CDR2 SYGVKD.

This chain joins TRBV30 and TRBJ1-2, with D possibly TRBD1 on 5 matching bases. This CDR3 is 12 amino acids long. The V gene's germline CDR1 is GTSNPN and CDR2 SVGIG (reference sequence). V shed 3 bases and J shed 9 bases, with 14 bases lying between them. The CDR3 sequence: CAWREKGPCYTF. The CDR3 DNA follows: TGTGCCTGGAGGGAGAAGGGACCTTGCTACACCTTC.

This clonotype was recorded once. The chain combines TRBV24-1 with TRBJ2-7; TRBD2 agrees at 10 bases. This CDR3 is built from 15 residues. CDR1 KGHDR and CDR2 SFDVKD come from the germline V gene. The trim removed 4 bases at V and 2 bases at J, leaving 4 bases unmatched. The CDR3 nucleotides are TGTGCCACCAGTGACCCCGGACTAGCGGCCTACGAGCAGTACTTC. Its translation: CATSDPGLAAYEQYF.

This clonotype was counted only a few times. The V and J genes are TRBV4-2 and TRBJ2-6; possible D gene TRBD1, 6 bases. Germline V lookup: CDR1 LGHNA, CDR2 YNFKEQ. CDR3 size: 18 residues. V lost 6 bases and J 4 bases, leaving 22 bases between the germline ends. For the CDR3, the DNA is TGTGCCAGCAGGAGGGGGTATTACAGGGAGTCCGGGGCCAACGTCCTGACTTTC. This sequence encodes CASRRGYYRESGANVLTF.

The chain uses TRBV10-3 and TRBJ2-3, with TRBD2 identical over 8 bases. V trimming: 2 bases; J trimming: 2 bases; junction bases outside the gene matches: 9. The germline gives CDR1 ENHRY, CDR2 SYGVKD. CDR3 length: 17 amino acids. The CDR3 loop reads CAISELTGTRATDTQYF. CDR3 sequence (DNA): TGTGCCATCAGTGAGCTAACCGGGACTAGAGCCACAGATACGCAGTATTTT.

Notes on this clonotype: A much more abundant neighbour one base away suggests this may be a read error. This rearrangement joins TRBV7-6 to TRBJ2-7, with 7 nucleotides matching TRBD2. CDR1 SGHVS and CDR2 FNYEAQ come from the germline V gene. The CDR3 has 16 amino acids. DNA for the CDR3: TGTGCCAGCAGCTTAGCGGGGCGCGGGAGAGTGGACGAGCATTACTTC. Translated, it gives CASSLAGRGRVDEHYF.

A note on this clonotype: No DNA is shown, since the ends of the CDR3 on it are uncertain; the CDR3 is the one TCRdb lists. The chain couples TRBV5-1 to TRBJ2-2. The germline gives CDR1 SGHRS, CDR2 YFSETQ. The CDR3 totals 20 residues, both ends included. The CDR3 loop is CASSIYLCSVVEGNTGELFF.

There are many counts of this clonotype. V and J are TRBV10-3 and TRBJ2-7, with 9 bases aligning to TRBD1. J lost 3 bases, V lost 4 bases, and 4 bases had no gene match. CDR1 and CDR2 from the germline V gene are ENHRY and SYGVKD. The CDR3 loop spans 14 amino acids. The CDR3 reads CAISVGDRVYEQYF. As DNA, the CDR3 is TGTGCCATCAGTGTGGGGGACAGGGTCTACGAGCAGTACTTC.

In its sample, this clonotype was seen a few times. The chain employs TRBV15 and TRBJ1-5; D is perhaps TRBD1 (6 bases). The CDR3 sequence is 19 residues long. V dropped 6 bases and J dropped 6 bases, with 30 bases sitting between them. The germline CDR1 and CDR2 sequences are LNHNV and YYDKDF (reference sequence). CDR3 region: CATSRTTGGTGKMAQPQHF. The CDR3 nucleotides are TGTGCCACCAGTCGGACGACCGGGGGCACAGGGAAGATGGCTCAGCCCCAGCATTTT.

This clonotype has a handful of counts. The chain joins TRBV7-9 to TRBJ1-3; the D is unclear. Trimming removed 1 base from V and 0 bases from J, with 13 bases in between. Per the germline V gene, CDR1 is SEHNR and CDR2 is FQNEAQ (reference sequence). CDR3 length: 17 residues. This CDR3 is CASSLGTAVISGNTIYF. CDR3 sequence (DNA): TGTGCCAGCAGCTTAGGTACCGCGGTAATCTCTGGAAACACCATATATTTT.

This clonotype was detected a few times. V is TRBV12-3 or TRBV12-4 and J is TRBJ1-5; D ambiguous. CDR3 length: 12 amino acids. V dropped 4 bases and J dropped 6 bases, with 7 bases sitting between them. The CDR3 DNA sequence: TGTGCCAGCAGTTACAGCGCTCAGCCCCAGCATTTT. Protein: CASSYSAQPQHF.

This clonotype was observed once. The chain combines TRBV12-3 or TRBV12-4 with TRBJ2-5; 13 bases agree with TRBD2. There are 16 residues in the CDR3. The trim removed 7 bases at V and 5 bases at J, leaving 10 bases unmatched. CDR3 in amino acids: CASTGTSGANWETQYF. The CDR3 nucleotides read TGTGCCAGCACCGGGACTAGCGGGGCCAACTGGGAGACCCAGTACTTC.

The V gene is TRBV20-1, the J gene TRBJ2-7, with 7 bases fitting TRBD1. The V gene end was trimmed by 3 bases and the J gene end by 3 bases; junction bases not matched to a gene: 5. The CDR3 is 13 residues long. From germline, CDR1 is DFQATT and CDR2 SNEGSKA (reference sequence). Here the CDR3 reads CSASRGPDYEQYF. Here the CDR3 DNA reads TGCAGTGCTAGTAGGGGGCCTGACTACGAGCAGTACTTC.

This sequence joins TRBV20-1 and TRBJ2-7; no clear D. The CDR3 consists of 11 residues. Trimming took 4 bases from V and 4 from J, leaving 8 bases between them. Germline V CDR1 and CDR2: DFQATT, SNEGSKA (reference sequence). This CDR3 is CSAKVGYEQYF. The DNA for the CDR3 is TGCAGTGCTAAAGTAGGTTACGAGCAGTACTTC.

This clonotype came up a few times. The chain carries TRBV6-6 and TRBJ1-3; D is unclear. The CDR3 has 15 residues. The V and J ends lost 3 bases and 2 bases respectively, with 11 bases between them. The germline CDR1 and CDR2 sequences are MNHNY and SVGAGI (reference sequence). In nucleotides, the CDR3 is TGTGCCAGCAGTTATCTGGTAGGAACTGGAAACACCATATATTTT. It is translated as CASSYLVGTGNTIYF.